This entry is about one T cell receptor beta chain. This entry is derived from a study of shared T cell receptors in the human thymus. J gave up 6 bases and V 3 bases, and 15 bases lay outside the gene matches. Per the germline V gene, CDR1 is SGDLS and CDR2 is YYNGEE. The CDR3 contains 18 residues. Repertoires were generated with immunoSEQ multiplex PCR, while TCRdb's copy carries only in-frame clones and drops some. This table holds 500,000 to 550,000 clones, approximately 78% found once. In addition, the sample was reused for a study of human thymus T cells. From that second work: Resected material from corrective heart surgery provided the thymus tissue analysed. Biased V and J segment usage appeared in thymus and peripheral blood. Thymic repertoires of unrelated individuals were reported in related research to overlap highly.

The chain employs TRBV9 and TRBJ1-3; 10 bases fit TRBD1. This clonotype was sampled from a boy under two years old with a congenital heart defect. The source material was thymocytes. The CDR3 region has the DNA TGTGCCAGCAGCGGACCTTTAGACAGGGGGCAACACCAAAACACCATATATTTT. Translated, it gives CASSGPLDRGQHQNTIYF.